The next 11 T cell receptor beta chains were all read from a single sample in a study of blood T cell repertoires in COVID-19 (dated by TCRdb to the early 2020s). Libraries were constructed by the immunoSEQ multiplex PCR assay. As stored in TCRdb, this immuneACCESS dataset retains in-frame rearrangements with V and J assigned. A fraction of the clones does not appear; measured against another copy, unresolved V genes explain less than half of the discrepancy, and the remainder lacks a known reason. The sample contains about 190,000 clones, roughly 89% of them found a single time. The ten largest clones represent 0.8% to 1% of the sample. Input material: peripheral blood. These TCRs come from a young woman who had recovered from COVID-19.

The chain uses TRBV11-3 and TRBJ2-3; TRBD1 matches at 7 bases. V was clipped by 6 bases and J by 3 bases; unmatched bases: 9. The CDR3 is 15 residues long. The V gene's germline CDR1 is SGHNT and CDR2 YENEEA. CDR3 nucleotide sequence: TGTGCCAGCAGTTCGGATAGGGGGCTAACAGATACGCAGTATTTT. Protein sequence: CASSSDRGLTDTQYF.

The chain has TRBV4-1 and TRBJ2-7; D remains unclear. The V and J ends lost 5 bases and 5 bases respectively, with 13 bases between them. Germline V CDR1 and CDR2: MGHRA, YSYEKL. The CDR3 runs to 13 residues. Here the CDR3 reads CASSSQAADEQYF. The CDR3 DNA reads as TGCGCCAGCAGCAGCCAAGCCGCGGACGAGCAGTACTTC.

This chain links TRBV4-1 with TRBJ2-1; D remains unclear. The CDR3 extends over 12 amino acids. Between the trimmed V and J ends, which lost 1 base and 6 bases, there was a span of 4 bases. CDR1 and CDR2 (germline): MGHRA, YSYEKL. The DNA for the CDR3 is TGCGCCAGCAGCCAAGCTATCAATGAGCAGTTCTTC. This gives the protein CASSQAINEQFF.

The chain links TRBV10-3 to TRBJ2-5; TRBD2 agrees at 9 bases. The length of the CDR3 is 14 residues. Germline CDR1 and CDR2: ENHRY and SYGVKD. After removal of 7 bases from V and 3 bases from J, the junction contained 6 bases not matched to a gene. The CDR3 here is CAIKGQRGEETQYF. The CDR3 DNA reads as TGTGCCATCAAGGGTCAGCGGGGGGAAGAGACCCAGTACTTC.

This CDR3 reads CASSGLAGATNTGELFF. The CDR3 DNA sequence: TGTGCCAGCAGCGGACTAGCGGGGGCCACGAACACCGGGGAGCTGTTTTTT. The chain uses TRBV6-4 and TRBJ2-2, with 13 bases lining up with TRBD2. V lost 6 bases, J lost 0 bases, and 4 bases stayed unmatched. The CDR3 has 17 amino acids. Germline V gene sequence: CDR1 MRHNA, CDR2 SNTAGT.

The chain uses TRBV27 and TRBJ2-7, with TRBD2 as a possible D gene (6 bases). The CDR3 has 13 residues. V lost 5 bases and J 2 bases, leaving 10 bases between the germline ends. CDR1 and CDR2 from the germline V gene are MNHEY and SMNVEV (reference sequence). CDR3 in DNA: TGTGCCAGCAGTCCGGGACTCACCTACGAGCAGTACTTC. Amino acid sequence: CASSPGLTYEQYF.

This clone is deemed medium-sized (0.01 to 0.1%). The CDR3 sequence is CASSQGQGARTEAFF. CDR3 nucleotide sequence: TGCGCCAGCAGCCAAGGACAGGGGGCGAGGACTGAAGCTTTCTTT. The chain combines TRBV4-1 with TRBJ1-1; 10 bases map to TRBD1. From germline, CDR1 is MGHRA and CDR2 YSYEKL. The ends lost 1 base at V and 5 bases at J; junction bases unmatched: 4. The CDR3 extends over 15 amino acids.

This chain joins TRBV3-1 (or the pseudogene TRBV3-2) and TRBJ2-1; TRBD2 aligns across 9 bases. CDR3 length: 17 amino acids. V lost 0 bases and J lost 4; bases outside the gene matches: 7. CDR1 is LGHDT, CDR2 YNNKEL, per germline (reference sequence). Here the CDR3 reads CASSQDPPSGVYNEQFF. In DNA form, the CDR3 reads TGTGCCAGCAGCCAAGATCCCCCTAGCGGGGTTTACAATGAGCAGTTCTTC.

Only a few counts were recorded for this clone. The chain has TRBV5-1 and TRBJ2-3; possibly TRBD1 for D (5 bases). The CDR3 is 14 amino acids. Germline CDR1 reads SGHRS; CDR2 reads YFSETQ. Trimming removed 0 bases from V and 2 bases from J, with 7 bases in between. The CDR3, as DNA: TGCGCCAGCAGCTTGGGACAGTCCACAGATACGCAGTATTTT. This translates into CASSLGQSTDTQYF.

CDR3 protein: CASSQPGSYNEQFF. The CDR3 DNA is TGCGCCAGCAGCCAACCAGGCTCCTACAATGAGCAGTTCTTC. The genes are TRBV4-3 and TRBJ2-1; no clear D gene. Trimming took 2 bases from V and 0 from J, leaving 5 bases between them. The CDR3 runs 14 residues. CDR1 is LGHNA, CDR2 YSLEER, per germline.

The chain has TRBV7-2 and TRBJ2-5; 7 nucleotides match TRBD1. The germline V gene encodes CDR1 SGHTA and CDR2 FQGNSA. The J segment lost 4 bases and the V segment lost 4 bases, leaving 6 bases of the junction unmatched. The CDR3 spans 14 residues. The CDR3 loop reads CASSSRTGSETQYF. CDR3 sequence (DNA): TGTGCCAGCAGCTCCCGGACAGGTTCAGAGACCCAGTACTTC.